This entry lists 21 T cell receptor beta chains sequenced from one sample in a study of blood T cell repertoires in COVID-19. Clones were sequenced by immunoSEQ multiplex PCR, and TCRdb holds only the in-frame ones, with some missing. The data contain roughly 220,000 clones, approximately 86% of them singletons. The sequencing input was peripheral blood. The receptors derive from a man between 60 and 75 years old with acute or convalescent COVID-19.

The V call is TRBV20-1, the J call TRBJ1-1; perhaps TRBD1 as D (5 bases). The CDR3 is 11 amino acids. Trimming cost V 7 bases and J 5 bases, with 11 bases left between them. Germline CDR1 DFQATT, CDR2 SNEGSKA (reference sequence). CDR3 sequence: CSGPQGTEAFF. CDR3 coding DNA: TGCAGTGGTCCTCAGGGAACTGAAGCTTTCTTT.

The genes are TRBV6-2 or TRBV6-3 and TRBJ2-5; D might be TRBD2 (6 bases). Germline-derived CDR1 and CDR2 are MNHEY and SVGEGT. This CDR3 is built from 14 residues. The V end lost 1 base, the J end lost 5 bases, and 11 bases lay between the germline ends. CDR3 DNA: TGTGCCAGCAGTTACTTCGGGGGAGGCGAGACCCAGTACTTC. It yields the protein CASSYFGGGETQYF.

The chain carries TRBV27 and TRBJ2-3, with D uncertain. Germline V gives CDR1 MNHEY, CDR2 SMNVEV (reference sequence). This CDR3 region has 13 residues. Trimming pared 5 bases from V and 1 base from J, leaving 7 bases between. The CDR3 sequence: CASSPRGTDTQYF. The CDR3 DNA follows: TGTGCCAGCAGTCCCCGCGGCACAGATACGCAGTATTTT.

This clone was seen a handful of times. The V gene is TRBV14, the J gene TRBJ2-7; tentative D call: TRBD1 (5 bases). From germline, CDR1 is SGHDN and CDR2 FVKESK. There are 13 residues in the CDR3. V shed 0 bases and J shed 7 bases, with 10 bases lying between them. The DNA of the CDR3 is TGTGCCAGCAGCCAAGACCCCAGGGTAGAGCAGTACTTC. Its protein product is CASSQDPRVEQYF. The whole variable domain, remainder taken from reference TRBV14 and TRBJ2-7, is EAGVTQFPSHSVIEKGQTVTLRCDPISGHDNLYWYRRVMGKEIKFLLHFVKESKQDESGMPNNRFLAERTGGTYSTLKVQPAELEDSGVYFCASSQDPRVEQYFGPGTRLTVT.

CDR3 coding DNA: TGTGCCAGCAGTCCACTAACAGGGGTTGTCGATGAAAAACTGTTTTTT. As protein: CASSPLTGVVDEKLFF. The chain joins TRBV28 to TRBJ1-4, with 7 bases lining up with TRBD1. The V segment lost 5 bases and the J segment 6 bases; nucleotides outside the gene matches: 12. Germline-derived CDR1 and CDR2 are MDHEN and SYDVKM. This CDR3 spans 16 amino acids.

This chain connects TRBV19 to TRBJ2-3; tentative D call: TRBD2 (5 bases). Deletions cut 0 bases from V and 5 bases from J, with 6 bases between. Germline assignment: CDR1 LNHDA and CDR2 SQIVND (reference sequence). This CDR3 is built from 13 residues. The CDR3 coding sequence is TGTGCCAGTAGTATAGATCGGGGAGATACGCAGTATTTT. Translation: CASSIDRGDTQYF.

The V and J genes are TRBV6-5 and TRBJ2-5; D not resolved. V shed 4 bases and J shed 6 bases, with 6 bases lying between them. Germline V gene data show CDR1 as MNHEY and CDR2 as SVGAGI. CDR3 length: 11 residues. The CDR3 sequence: CASSSAQTQYF. DNA of the CDR3: TGTGCCAGCAGTTCCGCGCAGACCCAGTACTTC.

The CDR3 sequence: CASSRRQGGSYGYTF. CDR3 DNA sequence: TGTGCCAGCAGCCGAAGACAAGGGGGATCCTATGGCTACACCTTC. The chain joins TRBV6-2 or TRBV6-3 to TRBJ1-2, with TRBD1 as a possible D gene (6 bases). CDR3 length: 15 residues. V was trimmed by 6 bases and J by 4 bases, leaving 18 bases between them. Germline V gene lookup returns CDR1 MNHEY and CDR2 SVGEGT.

This clone was detected only once. The chain joins TRBV5-4 to TRBJ1-1, with 9 bases that match TRBD1. J lost 1 base, V lost 2 bases, and 3 bases had no gene match. CDR3 length: 15 residues. From germline, CDR1 is SGHNT and CDR2 YYREEE (reference sequence). The CDR3 region is CASSLQGARNTEAFF. For the CDR3, the DNA is TGTGCCAGCAGCTTACAGGGGGCGCGGAACACTGAAGCTTTCTTT.

The J gene is TRBJ2-1, the V gene TRBV5-4; weak D call: TRBD1 (5 bases). CDR1 and CDR2 from the germline V gene are SGHNT and YYREEE (reference sequence). Trimming removed 1 base from V and 7 bases from J, with 15 bases in between. CDR3 length: 15 residues. CDR3 protein: CASSLMGRAENEQFF. The CDR3 bases are TGTGCCAGCAGCTTGATGGGCAGGGCGGAGAATGAGCAGTTCTTC. The whole variable domain, remainder taken from reference TRBV5-4 and TRBJ2-1, is ETGVTQSPTHLIKTRGQQVTLRCSSQSGHNTVSWYQQALGQGPQFIFQYYREEENGRGNFPPRFSGLQFPNYSSELNVNALELDDSALYLCASSLMGRAENEQFFGPGTRLTVL.

The chain couples TRBV7-3 to TRBJ2-5; D perhaps matches TRBD2 (6 bases). This CDR3 spans 15 amino acids. V lost 5 bases and J lost 5, with 18 bases in between. Germline assignment: CDR1 SGHTA and CDR2 FQGTGA. The CDR3 DNA sequence: TGTGCCAGCAGCCCCCTAGGGCGGGAATTGGAGACCCAGTACTTC. Protein: CASSPLGRELETQYF.

The chain couples TRBV4-2 to TRBJ2-5, with 9 bases fitting TRBD2. V was clipped by 4 bases and J by 2 bases; unmatched bases: 8. The CDR3 covers 16 residues. CDR1 and CDR2 (germline): LGHNA, YNFKEQ. Written as DNA, the CDR3 is TGTGCCAGCAGCCCCTCTAGCGGGGACCCTCAAGAGACCCAGTACTTC. The encoded protein is CASSPSSGDPQETQYF.

This clone has only a few counts. The chain employs TRBV19 and TRBJ2-6; 7 nucleotides agree with TRBD1. V dropped 2 bases and J dropped 0; count of bases not matched to a gene: 7. This CDR3 spans 18 amino acids. CDR1 LNHDA and CDR2 SQIVND come from the germline V gene (reference sequence). CDR3 nucleotides: TGTGCCAGTAGTATAAGGGGGACAGCCTCCTCTGGGGCCAACGTCCTGACTTTC. It codes for CASSIRGTASSGANVLTF. The full variable domain, rest sourced from reference TRBV19 and TRBJ2-6, is DGGITQSPKYLFRKEGQNVTLSCEQNLNHDAMYWYRQDPGQGLRLIYYSQIVNDFQKGDIAEGYSVSREKKESFPLTVTSAQKNPTAFYLCASSIRGTASSGANVLTFGAGSRLTVL.

This clone was recorded once. In DNA form, the CDR3 reads TGTGCCTCAATCGGGGACAGGGGAGGGAACACTGAAGCTTTCTTT. Protein: CASIGDRGGNTEAFF. J is TRBJ1-1 and V is TRBV30, with 10 bases identical to TRBD1. CDR1 and CDR2 from the germline V gene are GTSNPN and SVGIG (reference sequence). V dropped 7 bases and J dropped 1; count of bases not matched to a gene: 9. The CDR3 sequence is 15 residues long.

This clone was seen only a few times. The CDR3 sequence is CASSGQGINQPQHF. Here the CDR3 DNA reads TGTGCCAGCAGTGGACAGGGGATTAATCAGCCCCAGCATTTT. The chain links TRBV2 to TRBJ1-5; 8 nucleotides align to TRBD1. CDR3 length equals 14 residues. Germline CDR1 is SNHLY and CDR2 is FYNNEI. With V trimmed by 4 bases and J by 4 bases, 3 bases remained unmatched.

The chain couples TRBV28 to TRBJ2-7, with 9 positions matching TRBD1. Germline V CDR1 and CDR2: MDHEN, SYDVKM. The V gene end was trimmed by 7 bases and the J gene end by 6 bases; junction bases not matched to a gene: 16. The CDR3 has 16 amino acids. In nucleotides, the CDR3 is TGTGCCAGCATACCTACTCCGGGACAGGGAAGGCGCGAGCAGTACTTC. Protein: CASIPTPGQGRREQYF. The full variable domain, in which reference TRBV28 and TRBJ2-7 provide the parts outside the CDR3, is DVKVTQSSRYLVKRTGEKVFLECVQDMDHENMFWYRQDPGLGLRLIYFSYDVKMKEKGDIPEGYSVSREKKERFSLILESASTNQTSMYLCASIPTPGQGRREQYFGPGTRLTVT.

This clone occurred a few times. The chain links TRBV25-1 to TRBJ1-1, with D unresolved. V was trimmed by 2 bases and J by 0 bases, leaving 7 bases between them. The CDR3 is 14 amino acids. Germline assignment: CDR1 MGHDK and CDR2 SYGVNS. The CDR3 loop reads CASSERRMNTEAFF. The CDR3 DNA follows: TGTGCCAGCAGTGAACGGCGGATGAACACTGAAGCTTTCTTT.

This clone was counted a few times. This rearrangement joins TRBV14 to TRBJ1-2, with D possibly matching TRBD1 (5 bases). The CDR3 is 16 amino acids. V was clipped by 4 bases and J by 4 bases, with 19 bases between them. Germline CDR1 is SGHDN and CDR2 is FVKESK. DNA for the CDR3: TGTGCCAGCAGCCTCCGGTTCGGGGGACGAGGCTATGGCTACACCTTC. It codes for CASSLRFGGRGYGYTF.

This clone appeared a few times. This chain uses TRBV6-5 with TRBJ2-5; a weak D match, TRBD1 (5 bases). The germline V and J ends were trimmed by 1 base and 5 bases, with 11 bases remaining between them. The length of the CDR3 is 14 residues. Germline assignment: CDR1 MNHEY and CDR2 SVGAGI. The CDR3 here is CASSYLQAKETQYF. As DNA, the CDR3 is TGTGCCAGCAGTTACTTACAGGCAAAGGAGACCCAGTACTTC.

This sequence joins TRBV7-3 and TRBJ2-7, with a tentative D call TRBD1 (6 bases). This CDR3 contains 14 residues. V gave up 5 bases and J gave up 6 bases, with 17 bases separating them. Germline CDR1 SGHTA, CDR2 FQGTGA. CDR3 residues: CASSPHAQGSEQYF. Written as DNA, the CDR3 is TGTGCCAGCAGCCCACACGCACAGGGTAGCGAGCAGTACTTC.

The chain has TRBV12-3 or TRBV12-4 and TRBJ1-1; no firm D call. The V end was cut by 8 bases, the J end by 2 bases, with 9 bases between. CDR3 length: 12 residues. The CDR3 DNA reads TGTGCCAGCTCTAGCCGTAACACTGAAGCTTTCTTT. Translating it yields CASSSRNTEAFF.